Presented here are 23 T cell receptor beta chains from one specimen sequenced in a study of blood T cell repertoires in COVID-19 (dated by TCRdb to about 2020). Receptor amplification or capture employed the immunoSEQ multiplex PCR assay. This immuneACCESS table, as held by TCRdb, lists in-frame sequences with V and J called but not all clones. Of the missing ones, under half trace to an unresolved V gene in checked studies; the others have no known cause. The table for this sample lists fewer than 350,000 clones; around 84% of them were counted only once. About 1.9% of the sample belongs to the ten largest clones. What was sequenced was PBMCs or T cells enriched from blood (not recorded which). The receptors shown here come from a woman aged 25 to 39 who had been exposed to COVID-19.

The J gene is TRBJ2-7, the V gene TRBV4-1; a possible D gene is TRBD2 (6 bases). Trimming shortened V by 7 bases and J by 5 bases, and 12 bases separated the two germline ends. The CDR3 covers 12 residues. In germline, CDR1 is MGHRA, CDR2 YSYEKL. The DNA for the CDR3 is TGCGCCAGCACGGGAGTGAGCAACGAGCAGTACTTC. Translating it yields CASTGVSNEQYF.

The chain joins TRBV28 to TRBJ1-3; perhaps TRBD1 as D (5 bases). CDR3 length equals 16 residues. Germline V lookup: CDR1 MDHEN, CDR2 SYDVKM. Trimming took off 5 bases at V and 4 bases at J, with 18 bases between the two ends. In nucleotides, the CDR3 is TGTGCCAGCAGTACGCAGGGCAGGGCAGTCGGAAACACCATATATTTT. Amino acid sequence: CASSTQGRAVGNTIYF.

The CDR3 protein is CASSFTLGNTIYF. CDR3 nucleotide sequence: TGTGCCAGCAGTTTCACTTTAGGAAACACCATATATTTT. The chain recombines TRBV27 with TRBJ1-3; the D is unclear. Trimming shortened V by 3 bases and J by 4 bases, and 7 bases separated the two germline ends. The CDR3 is 13 amino acids. The germline V gene has CDR1 MNHEY and CDR2 SMNVEV (reference sequence).

The V call is TRBV5-1, the J call TRBJ1-2; D not resolved. The CDR3 has 15 amino acids. Germline assignment: CDR1 SGHRS and CDR2 YFSETQ. With 0 bases removed from V and 0 bases from J, the gap between germline ends came to 9 bases. CDR3 protein: CASSLDRDSNYGYTF. In DNA form, the CDR3 reads TGCGCCAGCAGCTTGGATCGGGATTCTAACTATGGCTACACCTTC.

The rearrangement uses TRBV30 and TRBJ2-7, with 13 bases matching TRBD2. CDR1 and CDR2 from the germline V gene are GTSNPN and SVGIG (reference sequence). The ends lost 0 bases at V and 5 bases at J; junction bases unmatched: 4. This CDR3 is built from 15 residues. Here the CDR3 reads CAWSVTGTSGDEQYF. The CDR3 coding sequence is TGTGCCTGGAGTGTAACCGGGACTAGCGGGGACGAGCAGTACTTC. The full variable domain, its missing parts supplied by reference TRBV30 and TRBJ2-7, is SQTIHQWPATLVQPVGSPLSLECTVEGTSNPNLYWYRQAAGRGLQLLFYSVGIGQISSEVPQNLSASRPQDRQFILSSKKLLLSDSGFYLCAWSVTGTSGDEQYFGPGTRLTVT.

This clone has only a few counts. The rearrangement joins TRBV5-1 to TRBJ2-7, with D uncertain. CDR3 size: 15 residues. V lost 6 bases, J lost 4 bases, and 20 bases lay in between. CDR1 is SGHRS, CDR2 YFSETQ, per germline. CDR3 sequence (DNA): TGCGCCAGCAATGTAAGCTGCCTACCCTTTTACGAGCAGTACTTC. The encoded protein is CASNVSCLPFYEQYF.

The rearrangement links TRBV9 to TRBJ1-3; 7 bases are shared with TRBD1. The CDR3 sequence is 15 residues long. Germline CDR1 reads SGDLS; CDR2 reads YYNGEE. Germline trimming cut 4 bases from V and 1 base from J; bases unmatched to any gene: 5. In DNA, the CDR3 is TGTGCCAGCAGCCCCACAGGGGTTTCTGGAAACACCATATATTTT. Translation gives CASSPTGVSGNTIYF. Together with reference TRBV9 and TRBJ1-3, the CDR3 gives the full variable domain: DSGVTQTPKHLITATGQRVTLRCSPRSGDLSVYWYQQSLDQGLQFLIQYYNGEERAKGNILERFSAQQFPDLHSELNLSSLELGDSALYFCASSPTGVSGNTIYFGEGSWLTVV.

The chain joins TRBV7-9 to TRBJ1-2; TRBD1 matches 7 bases. Germline V gives CDR1 SEHNR, CDR2 FQNEAQ (reference sequence). CDR3 length equals 15 residues. The trim removed 5 bases at V and 2 bases at J, leaving 8 bases unmatched. CDR3 bases: TGTGCCAGCAGCGACCAGCGACAGGGCAACTATGGCTACACCTTC. Translating it yields CASSDQRQGNYGYTF.

The rearrangement links TRBV7-3 to TRBJ2-7, with 7 positions matching TRBD1. Germline trimming cut 4 bases from V and 3 bases from J; bases unmatched to any gene: 3. The CDR3 has 13 residues. Germline CDR1 SGHTA, CDR2 FQGTGA. CDR3 protein: CASSYAGGYEQYF. CDR3 coding DNA: TGTGCCAGCAGCTACGCAGGGGGCTACGAGCAGTACTTC.

This clone was seen a few times. The rearrangement uses TRBV3-1 (or the pseudogene TRBV3-2) and TRBJ2-7; unclear D gene. This CDR3 is built from 11 residues. Trimming removed 5 bases from V and 4 bases from J, with 6 bases in between. Looked up from germline, CDR1 is LGHDT and CDR2 is YNNKEL (reference sequence). The CDR3 here is CASSSHYEQYF. CDR3 bases: TGTGCCAGCAGCTCACATTACGAGCAGTACTTC.

The chain employs TRBV10-3 and TRBJ1-2; D remains ambiguous. Germline V gene lookup returns CDR1 ENHRY and CDR2 SYGVKD. Trimming cost V 7 bases and J 4 bases, with 13 bases left between them. This CDR3 has 13 amino acids. The CDR3: CAITADTLYGYTF. CDR3 nucleotide sequence: TGTGCCATCACCGCAGATACCCTCTATGGCTACACCTTC.

In this sample, this clone turned up once. This chain links TRBV12-3 or TRBV12-4 with TRBJ2-7; D might be TRBD1 (6 bases). Deletions cut 3 bases from V and 3 bases from J, with 9 bases between. This CDR3 is 13 amino acids long. The CDR3 sequence is CASSFRGYYEQYF. The CDR3 DNA follows: TGTGCCAGCAGTTTTAGGGGGTACTACGAGCAGTACTTC.

Comment on this clone: The junction differs from germline at one of its ends, possibly a read error. Written as DNA, the CDR3 is TGTGCTAGCAGCGCATATCCTCCACCGGGACACCAAACTTATAGCAATCAGCCCCAGCATTTT. As protein: CASSAYPPPGHQTYSNQPQHF. The V call is TRBV7-7, the J call TRBJ1-5, with a tentative D call TRBD1 (6 bases). CDR3 length: 21 residues. Germline assignment: CDR1 SSHAT and CDR2 FNYEAQ (reference sequence).

This clone was recorded a few times. The chain couples TRBV28 to TRBJ1-2; the match to TRBD1 covers 7 bases. V shed 5 bases and J 0 bases; nucleotides not matched to a gene: 9. Looked up from germline, CDR1 is MDHEN and CDR2 is SYDVKM. The CDR3 is 16 residues long. DNA for the CDR3: TGTGCCAGCAGTCCCGGACAGGCTTCCCCTAACTATGGCTACACCTTC. It codes for CASSPGQASPNYGYTF.

This clone occurred once. This chain uses TRBV27 with TRBJ2-1, with 15 bases fitting TRBD2. The CDR3 contains 17 residues. V gave up 3 bases and J gave up 7 bases; unmatched junction bases: 7. Germline CDR1 reads MNHEY; CDR2 reads SMNVEV (reference sequence). The CDR3 nucleotides read TGTGCCAGCAGTTTGTCAATAGGGACTAGCGGGAGGAATGAGCAGTTCTTC. The encoded protein is CASSLSIGTSGRNEQFF.

The CDR3: CASRIRGGGQETQYF. Here the CDR3 DNA reads TGTGCCAGCAGAATTCGGGGGGGAGGTCAAGAGACCCAGTACTTC. The V call is TRBV6-5, the J call TRBJ2-5; the match to TRBD2 covers 8 bases. Germline trimming cut 6 bases from V and 2 bases from J; bases unmatched to any gene: 8. Germline values: CDR1 MNHEY, CDR2 SVGAGI. The CDR3 has 15 residues.

V gene TRBV5-4 combines with J gene TRBJ2-5; 7 bases fit TRBD2. This CDR3 contains 14 residues. Germline-derived CDR1 and CDR2 are SGHNT and YYREEE (reference sequence). V shed 1 base, J shed 4 bases, and the junction held 4 bases outside the gene matches. For the CDR3, the DNA is TGTGCCAGCAGCTTGCCAGCGGGGTTAGAGACCCAGTACTTC. Its translation is CASSLPAGLETQYF.

The chain carries TRBV15 and TRBJ2-7; 7 bases align to TRBD1. Trimming at V came to 5 bases and at J to 3 bases, leaving 10 bases not matched to a gene. CDR3 length equals 15 residues. Germline CDR1 is LNHNV and CDR2 is YYDKDF (reference sequence). In DNA, the CDR3 is TGTGCCACCAGCGGATTTTCGGGACAGAACTACGAGCAGTACTTC. Protein product: CATSGFSGQNYEQYF.

The V and J genes are TRBV9 and TRBJ1-1; D uncertain. The V and J ends lost 1 base and 0 bases respectively, with 7 bases between them. CDR1 is SGDLS and CDR2 is YYNGEE in the germline V gene. This CDR3 comprises 14 residues. Written as DNA, the CDR3 is TGTGCCAGCAGCGTAAGCACCGTGAACACTGAAGCTTTCTTT. This gives the protein CASSVSTVNTEAFF. Supplemented by reference TRBV9 and TRBJ1-1, the full variable domain reads DSGVTQTPKHLITATGQRVTLRCSPRSGDLSVYWYQQSLDQGLQFLIQYYNGEERAKGNILERFSAQQFPDLHSELNLSSLELGDSALYFCASSVSTVNTEAFFGQGTRLTVV.

The chain uses TRBV19 and TRBJ1-1, with no clear D. Germline V gene lookup returns CDR1 LNHDA and CDR2 SQIVND (reference sequence). The V end was cut by 11 bases, the J end by 0 bases, with 19 bases between. The CDR3 is 15 residues long. CDR3 nucleotides: TGTGCCTCCTCCCCTACGATACTTATGAACACTGAAGCTTTCTTT. Its protein product is CASSPTILMNTEAFF.

This chain joins TRBV6-5 and TRBJ1-2; TRBD1 aligns across 8 bases. The CDR3 extends over 11 amino acids. Trimming took 8 bases from V and 8 from J; bases not matched to a gene: 4. The germline gives CDR1 MNHEY, CDR2 SVGAGI. The CDR3 coding sequence is TGTGCCAGCGGACAGGGTGGCGGCTACACCTTC. Its translation: CASGQGGGYTF.

This clone was seen a handful of times. This sequence joins TRBV19 and TRBJ2-5, with 11 bases that match TRBD2. There are 15 residues in the CDR3. CDR1 is LNHDA, CDR2 SQIVND, per germline (reference sequence). V was pared by 5 bases and J by 4 bases, with 6 bases of the junction left unmatched. CDR3 in DNA: TGTGCCAGTAGTGTCCTAGCGGGAGGCGTAGAGACCCAGTACTTC. Its protein product is CASSVLAGGVETQYF.

The genes are TRBV27 and TRBJ2-7; the match to TRBD2 covers 12 bases. Germline CDR1 is MNHEY and CDR2 is SMNVEV (reference sequence). Trimming at V came to 5 bases and at J to 2 bases, leaving 7 bases not matched to a gene. There are 16 residues in the CDR3. CDR3 region: CASSLAGGRKAYEQYF. The CDR3 DNA sequence: TGTGCCAGCAGTCTAGCGGGAGGGAGGAAAGCCTACGAGCAGTACTTC.